The subject of this entry is one TCR beta chain. Methods used by the authors: Researchers report that nucleated cell counts were estimated from reference gene primer amplification. The method was immunoSEQ multiplex PCR; TCRdb's version includes in-frame clones alone and lacks a portion of them. The V and J calls and the clone size are those of that table, but D and trimming were determined from the DNA. Among some 450,000 clones listed, approximately 90% were seen once. Followed over time, Seattle patients had been enrolled while infection was active. This specimen comes from a study of blood T cell repertoires in COVID-19. The overall study: The United States, Italy and Spain were the sources of the acute and convalescent COVID-19 samples. Sources were T cells, B-cell-depleted T cells, or PBMCs; the material itself was cDNA or gDNA.

The TCR was taken from a man younger than 35 with COVID-19, enrolled during active disease. Sequencing input: peripheral blood.

The CDR3 DNA reads as TGCACCAGCAGCCGGACAGGTGTTTCCTACGAGCAGTACTTC. It yields the protein CTSSRTGVSYEQYF. The chain recombines TRBV1 with TRBJ2-7; the table names TRBD1, a call not compared with the DNA. TRBV1 is noted as a pseudogene. The CDR3 spans 14 residues.